This T cell receptor beta chain came from a study of cytomegalovirus exposure and HLA in healthy donors (TCRdb year 2017). Study-wide context: In an earlier analysis of roughly 590 of the donors, around 290 Gb of sequence data and some 120 million unique TCR beta sequences from about 180 million T cells were reported. An early release covering some 640 HLA-typed donors comprised about 320 gigabases of sequencing data and around 86 million unique TCR sequences. Of the 300 to 400 genotyped donors, 65% to 90% fell in the genetic ancestry cluster associated with self-reported Caucasian donors. The aim of the study was to test whether cataloging public T cell receptors could identify signatures of past pathogen exposure. Using immunosequencing, the study profiled T cell repertoires from 640 or so subjects and related those repertoires to cytomegalovirus serostatus. In addition to the first cohort of roughly 670 subjects, a separate validation cohort of approximately 130 different subjects was used. To predict cytomegalovirus infection status, the study combined high-throughput TCR immunosequencing, statistical association of individual TCRs with disease status, and machine learning. In a later analysis, previously published TCR beta repertoires from 500 to 750 donors were re-analyzed and high-resolution HLA genotyping was added so that TCR occurrence patterns could be studied. Rather than using new phenotypic data, the later analysis identified candidate immune exposures from TCR beta sequences and from how often those sequences occurred across donors. To decide whether each TCR beta V gene segment behaved as functional or pseudogenic, an earlier analysis of some 570 of the donors relied on high-throughput TCR beta sequencing. Donor age, sex, ethnicity and CMV serostatus were compiled alongside the repertoire data. Genome-wide SNP genotypes for about 60% of the roughly 700 donors were used in a later genetic analysis, which treated that subset as a discovery cohort. All discovery cohort repertoires had been generated using a single sequencing platform. HLA typing included class I and class II loci at four-digit resolution. The number of donors typed differed by locus, with about 629-630 for A, B, C, DRB1 and DQB1, 522 for DQA1, 600 to 610 for DPA1, and around 450 for DPB1. Roughly 5 DR-DQ haplotypes were handled as single units for association and clustering, since linkage in the cohort was strong. Among roughly 400 genotyped donors of the cohort, an average of around 250,000 unique TCR beta nucleotide sequences was sequenced per donor, of which roughly 17% were non-productive. Results the study describes overall, beyond this receptor: Because some donors lacked HLA typing at each locus, the association tests relied only on the typed subset. Presence/absence analyses assumed roughly uniform sequencing depth across donors, an assumption that may not hold. In vitro tests confirmed that a few of the cytomegalovirus-associated TCR beta chains recognize cytomegalovirus antigens. The study gave a list of about 150 TCR beta chains associated with cytomegalovirus. An earlier analysis of approximately 540 of the donors showed that most TCR beta V segments appeared in productive rearrangements either about 87% or about 30% of the time, which broadly matched IMGT annotations. When HLA alleles, especially DR and DQ, strongly co-occurred, attributing TCR associations to individual alleles was difficult. In a later analysis, most CMV-associated TCR beta chains were found to appear HLA-restricted, with HLA associations seemingly driven largely by CMV exposure. In a later analysis, HLA-associated TCR beta chains showed more clonal expansion and lower generation probabilities than non-associated chains that were equally common. A further reported finding was that TCR beta sequences accurately predicted the HLA-A and HLA-B alleles for most subjects in the first cohort. A later analysis found that TCR association rates varied across HLA loci, with DRB1 alleles showing the most associated TCRs and HLA-C alleles the fewest. According to the authors, the approach could potentially be generalized to other disease states and immunological phenotypes. The 87-base-pair reads could not distinguish some IMGT-functional V segments, including TRBV6-2 and TRBV6-3, so those segments were excluded. While some public TCRs were present in many individuals, most TCR sequences turned up only very rarely across donors. Over 15 rarely observed V segments, including chromosome 9 orphons, were excluded from the earlier analysis of some 590 of the donors because counts were too low. Cytomegalovirus status was reported to be diagnosed by the classifier with high specificity and sensitivity in both the original and validation cohorts. V-gene and J-gene trimming of TCR beta chains was associated with a missense DCLRE1C variant in a later genetic analysis, and the association was replicated in an independent cohort. This cohort had only TCR beta chains sequenced, and the lack of alpha or paired-chain data limited which features could be detected. A group of highly shared sequence variants was considered likely to be a technical artifact of the sequencing pipeline. Compared with the approximately 710-donor mean, donors in an Asian-associated ancestry cluster had fewer N-insertions in productive TCRs, according to a later genetic analysis. Specific HLA alleles were associated with 15,000 to 20,000 TCR beta sequences at a false discovery rate of 0.05 in a later analysis. CMV serostatus was the only immune exposure information available for the cohort. Several of the top co-occurrence clusters appeared to be linked to parvovirus B19, influenza, CMV and Epstein-Barr virus, according to a later analysis. Linkage disequilibrium might explain the correlated functional status among segregating V segments, but an unknown experimental factor could not be ruled out.

In total, fewer than 750 healthy bone marrow donors made up the cohort. At the time of sampling, all cohort members were nominally healthy, though unrecorded immune exposures were likely present. The donor was CMV seronegative and belonged to the group of under 400 seronegative cohort members. A peripheral blood sample was provided by each donor, and peripheral blood mononuclear cells were used for TCR beta sequencing. The Qiagen DNeasy Blood Extraction Kit was used to extract genomic DNA from the blood cell samples. Library preparation was by the immunoSEQ multiplex PCR assay. For the multiplex PCR, a mixture combining 60 forward primers for TCR Vbeta segments and 13 reverse primers for TCR Jbeta segments was used. The CDR3 region of rearranged TCR beta genes was amplified from genomic DNA with a multiplex PCR assay. Amplified TCR beta libraries were sequenced as 87-base-pair reads on the Illumina HiSeq System. In the authors' own workflow: In a later analysis, tens of millions of unique TCR beta chains were counted across the 500 to 850 repertoires, and some 10 million of these chains were shared by at least two donors. Raw reads were error-corrected and collapsed into unique sequences with a nearest-neighbor algorithm that merged closely related sequences to remove PCR and sequencing errors. V, D and J gene segments were assigned by aligning CDR3 sequences to IMGT reference sequences. Each retained sequence needed at least a six-nucleotide match to both a V gene segment and a J gene segment. A rearrangement counted as productive if the CDR3 had no stop codons and remained in frame with V and J, and every other rearrangement counted as non-productive. Following IMGT convention, CDR3 was defined as the stretch from the second conserved V-encoded cysteine up to the conserved J-encoded phenylalanine. In an earlier analysis of around 640 of the donors, sequences lacking an unambiguous match to a single V gene segment were excluded. An earlier analysis of 587 of the donors classified V segments as functional when productive rearrangements were above 56.7% and as segregating when the standard deviation between donors was above 5%. To diagnose cytomegalovirus status from the catalog of TCR beta chain sequences, a statistical classification framework was built. In a later analysis, V and J genes were assigned by comparing TCR nucleotide sequences against IMGT/GENE-DB human TR gene sequences. A later analysis assigned CDR3 sequences and most-parsimonious VDJ recombination scenarios with the TCRdist pipeline. In a later analysis, each TCR beta chain was defined by its CDR3 amino acid sequence together with its V-gene family, and reads lacking a unique V-gene family were excluded. In a later analysis, around 650 highly shared, low-generation-probability nucleotide sequences were removed to address suspected cross-contamination and a sequencing artifact. In a later analysis, a clonal expansion index was calculated for each public chain from normalized within-repertoire ranks of inferred template counts. Generation probabilities in a later analysis came from a VDJ recombination model fitted to out-of-frame rearrangements, and those results were checked against IGoR. In a later analysis, TCR-TCR, TCR-HLA and TCR-CMV co-occurrence was scored with hypergeometric tests, and a repertoire-size bias correction was applied to TCR pairs. False discovery rates were estimated in a later analysis by permuting HLA or CMV assignments 20 times. In a later analysis, co-occurring TCRs were grouped with DBSCAN, and TCRdist sequence similarity was added when clustering was performed within HLA-allele-positive subsets. Repertoires with fewer than 30,000 or more than 120,000 public chains were left out of co-occurrence clustering, as were a handful of repertoires with anomalous nucleotide sharing. Imported from immuneACCESS, the table was reduced by TCRdb to in-frame sequences with V and J called. These copies leave out some clones; in studies compared against another copy, an unresolved V gene accounts for under half, and the cause of the remainder is not known. Clone size and V and J calls were adopted from that table, with D and trimming inferred from the DNA. This sample is represented by about 140,000 clones; around 87% of them were singletons. More than 4% of the sample is in the top ten clones.

Trimmed from V: 3 bases; trimmed from J: 7 bases; junction bases lacking a gene match: 13. CDR1 SGHRS and CDR2 YFSETQ are derived from the germline V gene. Including cysteine and phenylalanine, the CDR3 has 16 amino acids. Of the read, only the CDR3 DNA is kept; its 48 bases are in frame from base 1. On this clone itself: The specificity of this receptor is unknown. Within one base of it there is no much larger clone, and no base qualities were kept.

The receptor comes from a woman aged 25 to 39 in good health and CMV-seronegative. The chain is made from TRBV5-1 and TRBJ2-5; TRBD1 lines up with 9 middle nucleotides. The sample comprised PBMCs. CDR3 loop: CASSSARDRELGTQYF. The nucleotide sequence is given as TGCGCCAGCAGCTCAGCCCGGGACAGGGAATTGGGGACCCAGTACTTC. Supplemented by the reference TRBV5-1 and TRBJ2-5 proteins around the CDR3, the complete variable domain is KAGVTQTPRYLIKTRGQQVTLSCSPISGHRSVSWYQQTPGQGLQFLFEYFSETQRNKGNFPGRFSGRQFSNSRSEMNVSTLELGDSALYLCASSSARDRELGTQYFGPGTRLLVL.